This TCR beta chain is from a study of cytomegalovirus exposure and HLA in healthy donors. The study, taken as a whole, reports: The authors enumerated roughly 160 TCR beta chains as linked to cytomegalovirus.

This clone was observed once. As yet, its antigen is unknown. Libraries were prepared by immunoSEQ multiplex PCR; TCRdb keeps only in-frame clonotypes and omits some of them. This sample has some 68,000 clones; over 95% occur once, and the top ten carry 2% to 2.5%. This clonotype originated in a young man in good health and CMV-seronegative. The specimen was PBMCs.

The CDR3 region has the DNA TGTGCCTGGAGAGTTACCGGGACAGAGGGTAGCTACACCTTC. Amino acid sequence: CAWRVTGTEGSYTF. The chain uses TRBV30 and TRBJ1-2, with TRBD1 matching 7 bases. The CDR3 extends over 14 amino acids. CDR1 and CDR2 (germline): GTSNPN, SVGIG (reference sequence). V was clipped by 3 bases and J by 9 bases; unmatched bases: 13.